Presented here are 11 T cell receptor beta chains from one specimen sequenced in a study of blood T cell repertoires in COVID-19 (dated by TCRdb to 2020 to 2022). Preparation of the library involved the immunoSEQ multiplex PCR assay. The table was pulled from immuneACCESS by TCRdb, which kept in-frame rearrangements only. Such tables lose some clones; where checked, under half of the loss comes from unresolved V genes, and the rest has no known cause. Within this sample are more than 450,000 clones, with around 87% of them counted one time only. The top ten constitute 0.65% to 0.9% of the sample. Sample: PBMCs or T cells enriched from blood (not recorded which). The source of these receptors is a woman aged 18-35 years who had recovered from COVID-19.

The chain links TRBV4-1 to TRBJ1-2, with D possibly matching TRBD1 (6 bases). CDR3 length: 16 residues. Trimming shortened V by 0 bases and J by 5 bases, and 16 bases separated the two germline ends. CDR1 is MGHRA, CDR2 YSYEKL, per germline. This CDR3 is CASSQEAWTAPYGYTF. The DNA of the CDR3 is TGCGCCAGCAGCCAAGAAGCCTGGACAGCTCCTTATGGCTACACCTTC.

This clone was recorded only once. The chain combines TRBV30 with TRBJ1-2; 10 positions match TRBD1. Trimming removed 2 bases from V and 4 bases from J; junction bases left unmatched: 1. CDR3 size: 13 residues. CDR1 GTSNPN and CDR2 SVGIG come from the germline V gene (reference sequence). CDR3 DNA: TGTGCCTGGAGTAGGGACAGGGGCTATGGCTACACCTTC. It encodes CAWSRDRGYGYTF. Full variable domain (remainder filled in from reference TRBV30 and TRBJ1-2): SQTIHQWPATLVQPVGSPLSLECTVEGTSNPNLYWYRQAAGRGLQLLFYSVGIGQISSEVPQNLSASRPQDRQFILSSKKLLLSDSGFYLCAWSRDRGYGYTFGSGTRLTVV.

The chain links TRBV28 to TRBJ2-1; the D is unclear. This CDR3 region has 14 residues. V lost 7 bases and J 0 bases, leaving 10 bases between the germline ends. Germline V gene sequence: CDR1 MDHEN, CDR2 SYDVKM. DNA for the CDR3: TGTGCCAGCATAGAGGCGGACTCCTACAATGAGCAGTTCTTC. Encoded protein: CASIEADSYNEQFF.

Regarding this clone: In the same sample, other DNA sequences code for this CDR3. The DNA of the CDR3 is TGTGCCAGCAGCCTTCGGGGAGGCACTGAAGCTTTCTTT. Protein: CASSLRGGTEAFF. The chain joins TRBV5-4 to TRBJ1-1; no clear D. CDR1 and CDR2 from the germline V gene are SGHNT and YYREEE (reference sequence). The CDR3 totals 13 residues. V lost 4 bases, J lost 4 bases, and 11 bases lay in between.

As concerns this clone: The same CDR3 arises from other DNA sequences in this sample as well. V is TRBV29-1 and J is TRBJ1-1; the D is unclear. The V gene lost 6 bases and the J gene lost 0 bases, with 11 bases spanning the gap. This CDR3 region has 13 residues. The germline gives CDR1 SQVTM, CDR2 ANQGSEA. This CDR3 is CSVAGIMNTEAFF. DNA of the CDR3: TGCAGCGTCGCGGGCATTATGAACACTGAAGCTTTCTTT. Supplemented by reference TRBV29-1 and TRBJ1-1, the full variable domain reads SAVISQKPSRDICQRGTSLTIQCQVDSQVTMMFWYRQQPGQSLTLIATANQGSEATYESGFVIDKFPISRPNLTFSTLTVSNMSPEDSSIYLCSVAGIMNTEAFFGQGTRLTVV.

The gene calls are TRBV30 and TRBJ1-1, with D maybe TRBD1 (5 bases). Trimming stripped 3 bases from V and 4 bases from J, with 18 bases between. CDR3 length: 15 amino acids. Germline V gene data show CDR1 as GTSNPN and CDR2 as SVGIG (reference sequence). The CDR3 region has the DNA TGTGCCTGGAGGTTAAGGCTGGGGCTCGGCACTGAAGCTTTCTTT. Protein sequence: CAWRLRLGLGTEAFF.

The chain joins TRBV19 to TRBJ1-5; D call uncertain. V lost 4 bases and J 7 bases, leaving 11 bases between the germline ends. The germline V gene encodes CDR1 LNHDA and CDR2 SQIVND (reference sequence). The CDR3 consists of 13 residues. CDR3 nucleotides: TGTGCCAGTAGTACCAGCCCAGGACAGCCCCAGCATTTT. Protein: CASSTSPGQPQHF.

This clone appeared a few times. CDR3 coding DNA: TGCGCCAGCAGCCCGACTAGCGGGGGTGGAGAGACCCAGTACTTC. It encodes CASSPTSGGGETQYF. This rearrangement joins TRBV4-1 to TRBJ2-5, with 12 nucleotides matching TRBD2. Germline CDR1 MGHRA, CDR2 YSYEKL. CDR3 length equals 15 residues. V lost 4 bases to trimming and J lost 4 bases; unmatched junction nucleotides: 4.

The V gene is TRBV9, the J gene TRBJ2-3, with D perhaps TRBD2 (7 bases). Germline CDR1 SGDLS, CDR2 YYNGEE. Trimming took off 4 bases at V and 6 bases at J, with 18 bases between the two ends. The CDR3 contains 15 residues. The CDR3, as DNA: TGTGCCAGCAGCCCCTCTTCAGGGGAGGGGGATACGCAGTATTTT. Its translation: CASSPSSGEGDTQYF.

The V gene is TRBV19, the J gene TRBJ1-5, with a tentative D call TRBD1 (6 bases). The CDR3 runs to 14 residues. With 5 bases removed from V and 1 base from J, the gap between germline ends came to 9 bases. The V gene's germline CDR1 is LNHDA and CDR2 SQIVND (reference sequence). The CDR3, as DNA: TGTGCCAGTAGTTTGGGACAAAGCAATCAGCCCCAGCATTTT. Protein product: CASSLGQSNQPQHF.

The chain has TRBV6-5 and TRBJ1-2, with D perhaps TRBD1 (6 bases). The CDR3 is made up of 14 amino acids. The germline V gene has CDR1 MNHEY and CDR2 SVGAGI. V was shortened by 6 bases and J by 5 bases, with 16 bases between the two germline ends. The CDR3 sequence: CASRSNRDLYGYTF. CDR3 nucleotide sequence: TGTGCCAGCAGGAGTAACAGGGACCTTTATGGCTACACCTTC.